A selection of T cell receptor beta chains follows, all from one sample in a study of read filtering for tumor transcriptome and immune sequencing. MiXCR, run by TCRdb on the reads, gives a single entry per CDR3 protein. This sample has tens of thousands of distinct CDR3 sequences, with around an eighth found just once. The sample was a population of CD138-negative cells sorted from bone marrow. The receptors originated from a donor at least 40 years old with multiple myeloma. The CDR3 runs from the conserved cysteine through the conserved F or W.

v_call: TRBV29-1
j_call: TRBJ2-2
cdr3_aa: CSVGTLPNTGELFF

v_call: TRBV2
j_call: TRBJ2-2
cdr3_aa: CASTAQRNTGELFF

v_call: TRBV28
j_call: TRBJ2-2
cdr3_aa: CASSLLHTGELFF

v_call: TRBV5-1
j_call: TRBJ2-7
cdr3_aa: CASSSERGRLDEQYF

v_call: TRBV7-8
j_call: TRBJ2-3
cdr3_aa: CASSQTGTSGSRPDTQYF

v_call: TRBV4-1
j_call: TRBJ2-7
cdr3_aa: CASSNTAGGSRVGDEQYF

v_call: TRBV20-1
j_call: TRBJ1-6
cdr3_aa: CSVRDTGQPRSPLHF

v_call: TRBV19
j_call: TRBJ2-7
cdr3_aa: CASSITFSYEQYF

v_call: TRBV19
j_call: TRBJ2-5
cdr3_aa: CASSMRRRPGAETQYF

v_call: TRBV19
j_call: TRBJ1-1
cdr3_aa: CASLLGAGRNTEAFF

v_call: TRBV11-1
j_call: TRBJ2-1
cdr3_aa: CASGTLAGVNERFF

v_call: TRBV12-3/TRBV12-4
j_call: TRBJ2-7
cdr3_aa: CASSLRDGPYEQYF

v_call: TRBV7-6
j_call: TRBJ1-6
cdr3_aa: CASSSDGVSPLHF

v_call: TRBV29-1
j_call: TRBJ2-3
cdr3_aa: CSVGTGGASTDTQYF

v_call: TRBV19
j_call: TRBJ2-3
cdr3_aa: CASSISPGEDTQYF

v_call: TRBV29-1
j_call: TRBJ1-1
cdr3_aa: CSVDRDPNTEAFF

v_call: TRBV3-2
j_call: TRBJ2-7
cdr3_aa: CASSLRPGEQYF

v_call: TRBV5-1
j_call: TRBJ1-1
cdr3_aa: CASSLDPGRLGPTEAFF

v_call: TRBV12-5
j_call: TRBJ2-5
cdr3_aa: CASGLVPGTGRTQYF

v_call: TRBV11-2
j_call: TRBJ2-1
cdr3_aa: CASSTDRGSSEQFF